Reported below is one T cell receptor (beta chain). The data belong to a study of shared clonotypes between healthy human individuals. After removal of 3 bases from V and 1 base from J, the junction contained 9 bases not matched to a gene. Germline loops: CDR1 MGHRA, CDR2 YSYEKL. CDR3 length: 18 amino acids. The naive CD8 fraction comprised CD45RO-negative cells positively selected for CCR7 and excluded terminally differentiated effector memory CD45RA+ cells. Repertoires were generated with immunoSEQ multiplex PCR, while TCRdb's copy carries only in-frame clones and drops some. This sample carries hundreds of thousands of clones, 85% to 95% of them seen once, and the ten largest clones take approximately 25%.

The source of this sequence is a man aged 30 to 39 in good health. The chain couples TRBV4-1 to TRBJ1-5, with 10 positions matching TRBD1. Material for sequencing was naive CD8+ T cells sorted from blood. The CDR3 here is CASSHSGTGAPSNQPQHF. The CDR3 DNA sequence: TGCGCCAGCAGCCATTCCGGGACAGGGGCGCCCAGCAATCAGCCCCAGCATTTT.